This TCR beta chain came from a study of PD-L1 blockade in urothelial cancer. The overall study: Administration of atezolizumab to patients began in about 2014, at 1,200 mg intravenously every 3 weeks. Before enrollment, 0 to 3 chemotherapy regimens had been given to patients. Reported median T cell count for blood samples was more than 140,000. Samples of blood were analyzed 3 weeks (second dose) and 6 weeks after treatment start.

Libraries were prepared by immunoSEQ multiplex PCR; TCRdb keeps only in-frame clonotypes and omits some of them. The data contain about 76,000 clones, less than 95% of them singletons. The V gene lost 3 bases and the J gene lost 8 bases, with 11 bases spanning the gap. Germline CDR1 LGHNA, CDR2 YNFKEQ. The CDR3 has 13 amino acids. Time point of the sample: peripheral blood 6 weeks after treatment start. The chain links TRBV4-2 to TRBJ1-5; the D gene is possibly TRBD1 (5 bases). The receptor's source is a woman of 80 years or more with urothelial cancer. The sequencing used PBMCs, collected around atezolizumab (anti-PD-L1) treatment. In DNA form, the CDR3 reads TGTGCCAGCAGCCAGACCCCCAGGGAGCCCCAGCATTTT. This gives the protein CASSQTPREPQHF.